The 14 T cell receptor beta chains given below trace back to one sample, sequenced in a study of PD-L1 blockade in urothelial cancer. Repertoires were generated with immunoSEQ multiplex PCR, while TCRdb's copy carries only in-frame clones and drops some. The table includes about 130,000 clones, approximately 88% detected once. Time point reported: pretreatment peripheral blood. Sequencing was performed on PBMCs, taken around atezolizumab (anti-PD-L1) treatment. The source of these receptors is a man aged 50-60 years with urothelial cancer.

This chain uses TRBV30 with TRBJ2-7; D gene ambiguous. CDR1 and CDR2 (germline): GTSNPN, SVGIG (reference sequence). The CDR3 is 11 amino acids. V was pared by 6 bases and J by 1 base, with 7 bases between. The CDR3 reads CACRRSYEQYF. The CDR3 DNA sequence: TGTGCCTGCCGTAGATCCTACGAGCAGTACTTC.

This clone was counted a single time. The chain couples TRBV7-3 to TRBJ1-1; D might be TRBD1 (5 bases). This CDR3 comprises 15 residues. The ends were cut back, 5 bases at V and 2 bases at J, with 15 bases in the middle. Germline values: CDR1 SGHTA, CDR2 FQGTGA. CDR3 nucleotide sequence: TGTGCCAGCAGCAAGCTACAGGTTACCAACACTGAAGCTTTCTTT. This encodes CASSKLQVTNTEAFF.

V usage is TRBV27 and J usage is TRBJ2-3; 15 bases fit TRBD2. This CDR3 is built from 18 residues. CDR1 and CDR2 (germline): MNHEY, SMNVEV (reference sequence). The trim removed 7 bases at V and 3 bases at J, leaving 11 bases unmatched. The CDR3 loop reads CASNPGTSGRWVTDTQYF. The CDR3 region has the DNA TGTGCCAGCAATCCCGGGACTAGCGGGAGGTGGGTGACAGATACGCAGTATTTT.

The CDR3 here is CASSVEGQGTEAFF. CDR3 coding DNA: TGCGCCAGCAGCGTCGAAGGACAGGGGACTGAAGCTTTCTTT. The V call is TRBV5-1, the J call TRBJ1-1; TRBD1 agrees at 9 bases. The CDR3 extends over 14 amino acids. CDR1 SGHRS and CDR2 YFSETQ come from the germline V gene. The V gene end was trimmed by 4 bases and the J gene end by 5 bases; junction bases not matched to a gene: 6.

This chain links TRBV6-1 with TRBJ2-4; possible D gene TRBD2, 5 bases. Germline CDR1 reads MNHNS; CDR2 reads SASEGT. The CDR3 spans 15 residues. V lost 5 bases to trimming and J lost 9 bases, with 20 bases between them. In DNA form, the CDR3 reads TGTGCCAGCAGTACGGGAAACAGAAATATTCCCATTCAGTACTTC. Its protein is CASSTGNRNIPIQYF.

This chain joins TRBV30 and TRBJ2-7; D perhaps matches TRBD1 (6 bases). The CDR3 loop spans 14 amino acids. Per the germline V gene, CDR1 is GTSNPN and CDR2 is SVGIG (reference sequence). Deletions cut 2 bases from V and 4 bases from J, with 15 bases between. In DNA, the CDR3 is TGTGCCTGGAGTCACACAGGGAGAGTGTACGAGCAGTACTTC. It yields the protein CAWSHTGRVYEQYF. Looking up the rest from reference TRBV30 and TRBJ2-7 gives the full variable domain: SQTIHQWPATLVQPVGSPLSLECTVEGTSNPNLYWYRQAAGRGLQLLFYSVGIGQISSEVPQNLSASRPQDRQFILSSKKLLLSDSGFYLCAWSHTGRVYEQYFGPGTRLTVT.

The chain joins TRBV6-5 to TRBJ1-6; 7 bases align to TRBD1. Germline values: CDR1 MNHEY, CDR2 SVGAGI. V dropped 6 bases and J dropped 4; count of bases not matched to a gene: 3. The CDR3 is 14 amino acids. The CDR3 is CASSLGQYNSPLHF. In nucleotides, the CDR3 is TGTGCCAGCAGCCTGGGACAGTATAATTCACCCCTCCACTTT.

This clone was counted a single time. V usage is TRBV28 and J usage is TRBJ2-5; D might be TRBD1 (5 bases). With 10 bases removed from V and 5 bases from J, the gap between germline ends came to 14 bases. Germline V gene sequence: CDR1 MDHEN, CDR2 SYDVKM. This CDR3 contains 12 residues. The CDR3 DNA follows: TGTGCCACCAGGGCGCTGGGCGAGACCCAGTACTTC. Translated, it gives CATRALGETQYF.

The rearrangement uses TRBV18 and TRBJ1-2, with 8 bases identical to TRBD1. The ends lost 3 bases at V and 1 base at J; junction bases unmatched: 1. Germline CDR1 is KGHSH and CDR2 is LQKENI. The CDR3 spans 14 residues. The CDR3 bases are TGTGCCAGCTCACCCGGACAGGGTAACTATGGCTACACCTTC. It specifies CASSPGQGNYGYTF.

The chain couples TRBV9 to TRBJ1-1, with D possibly TRBD1 on 6 matching bases. The germline V gene encodes CDR1 SGDLS and CDR2 YYNGEE. V was cut by 0 bases and J by 7 bases, with 16 bases left in between. The CDR3 spans 15 residues. CDR3 loop: CASSVAEDRQREAFF. CDR3 DNA: TGTGCCAGCAGCGTAGCCGAGGACAGACAACGTGAAGCTTTCTTT.

This rearrangement joins TRBV5-4 to TRBJ1-5; TRBD1 matches at 7 bases. This CDR3 is built from 14 residues. From germline, CDR1 is SGHNT and CDR2 YYREEE (reference sequence). Germline trimming cut 5 bases from V and 2 bases from J; bases unmatched to any gene: 4. Here the CDR3 reads CASSLDRGNQPQHF. The CDR3 DNA follows: TGTGCCAGCAGTCTTGACAGGGGCAATCAGCCCCAGCATTTT.

The chain has TRBV18 and TRBJ1-1; TRBD1 aligns across 8 bases. The CDR3 consists of 15 residues. V lost 1 base to trimming and J lost 2 bases; unmatched junction nucleotides: 3. Germline V CDR1 and CDR2: KGHSH, LQKENI. The CDR3 is CASSPLDRVNTEAFF. Here the CDR3 DNA reads TGTGCCAGCTCACCACTGGACAGGGTTAACACTGAAGCTTTCTTT.

The chain couples TRBV11-2 to TRBJ2-2; 9 bases map to TRBD1. The CDR3 length is 17 residues. Germline-derived CDR1 and CDR2 are SGHAT and FQNNGV. The J segment lost 4 bases and the V segment lost 4 bases, leaving 10 bases of the junction unmatched. CDR3 DNA sequence: TGTGCCAGCAGCTCCAATCCCGGGACAGGGAGCACCGGGGAGCTGTTTTTT. Encoded protein: CASSSNPGTGSTGELFF.

This clone appeared a single time. The chain has TRBV5-4 and TRBJ2-6; D is unresolved. CDR3 length: 15 amino acids. Germline CDR1 is SGHNT and CDR2 is YYREEE (reference sequence). Trimming removed 0 bases at V and 3 bases at J, with 7 bases between. The CDR3 reads CASSLVSGGANVLTF. DNA for the CDR3: TGTGCCAGCAGCTTGGTTTCCGGTGGGGCCAACGTCCTGACTTTC.